One sample yielded the 29 T cell receptor beta chains listed below, sequenced in a study of shared clonotypes between healthy human individuals. TCRdb keeps only in-frame clones here, not all; method: immunoSEQ multiplex PCR. The table shows 1.6 million or so clones, with 97% to 99% occurring only once. The sequencing input was naive CD4+ T cells sorted from blood. The subset was: CD45RA+ positively selected. Receptor source: a man aged 25 to 40 in good health.

V is TRBV7-3 and J is TRBJ1-1; 7 nucleotides match TRBD1. J was trimmed by 1 base and V by 1 base; bases with no gene match: 9. The germline V gene has CDR1 SGHTA and CDR2 FQGTGA. This CDR3 region has 17 residues. In DNA form, the CDR3 reads TGTGCCAGCAGCTTAATCCCTCGGACAGGCGCGAACACTGAAGCTTTCTTT. Its translation is CASSLIPRTGANTEAFF.

This clone has only one observation. Other nucleotide sequences in the sample specify the same CDR3. The chain joins TRBV7-3 to TRBJ2-2, with D unclear. The CDR3 covers 16 residues. Per germline, CDR1 SGHTA and CDR2 FQGTGA. Trimming took 0 bases from V and 0 from J, leaving 8 bases between them. CDR3 DNA: TGTGCCAGCAGCTTAACCAGTGGGGCGAACACCGGGGAGCTGTTTTTT. Translation gives CASSLTSGANTGELFF.

The chain uses TRBV27 and TRBJ2-1; 11 bases agree with TRBD2. Germline CDR1 reads MNHEY; CDR2 reads SMNVEV (reference sequence). The CDR3 spans 17 residues. The V segment lost 4 bases and the J segment 3 bases; nucleotides outside the gene matches: 8. The CDR3 is CASSSATGTSGYNEQFF. The CDR3 bases are TGTGCCAGCAGTTCCGCTACCGGGACTAGCGGCTACAATGAGCAGTTCTTC.

The chain links TRBV4-2 to TRBJ2-7; D is undetermined. CDR3 size: 14 residues. The ends were cut back, 4 bases at V and 0 bases at J, with 10 bases in the middle. The germline V gene encodes CDR1 LGHNA and CDR2 YNFKEQ. The CDR3 protein is CASSLVGSSYEQYF. CDR3 in DNA: TGTGCCAGCAGCCTGGTCGGGTCCTCCTACGAGCAGTACTTC.

In its sample, this clone was seen once. The rearrangement joins TRBV11-2 to TRBJ2-2; no definite D call. Germline values: CDR1 SGHAT, CDR2 FQNNGV. There are 13 residues in the CDR3. Trimming shortened V by 2 bases and J by 5 bases, and 6 bases separated the two germline ends. The CDR3 coding sequence is TGTGCCAGCAGCTTATCGGCTACCGGGGAGCTGTTTTTT. This codes for CASSLSATGELFF.

The chain recombines TRBV7-6 with TRBJ2-3; D may be TRBD2 (6 bases). With 8 bases removed from V and 0 bases from J, the gap between germline ends came to 18 bases. The CDR3 covers 16 residues. Per the germline V gene, CDR1 is SGHVS and CDR2 is FNYEAQ. In nucleotides, the CDR3 is TGTGCCAGCCTATTGGGAAGCGGGTCGAGCACAGATACGCAGTATTTT. Protein: CASLLGSGSSTDTQYF.

V and J are TRBV18 and TRBJ2-2; 7 bases are shared with TRBD1. V lost 1 base and J lost 4; bases outside the gene matches: 9. This CDR3 has 17 residues. Germline CDR1 is KGHSH and CDR2 is LQKENI. CDR3 in amino acids: CASSPRQGSGVTGELFF. The CDR3 DNA follows: TGTGCCAGCTCACCACGACAGGGAAGCGGAGTCACCGGGGAGCTGTTTTTT.

This sequence joins TRBV5-1 and TRBJ2-1; 7 bases match TRBD1. CDR3 length equals 11 residues. V trimming: 2 bases; J trimming: 15 bases; junction bases outside the gene matches: 5. Germline V gene sequence: CDR1 SGHRS, CDR2 YFSETQ. CDR3 in amino acids: CASSLGDRRFF. CDR3 coding DNA: TGCGCCAGCAGCTTAGGGGACAGACGGTTCTTC.

The chain has TRBV7-6 and TRBJ2-2, with 7 nucleotides matching TRBD2. The CDR3 length is 15 residues. V shed 4 bases and J 0 bases; nucleotides not matched to a gene: 2. Germline lookup yields CDR1 SGHVS and CDR2 FNYEAQ. CDR3 residues: CASSYGTTNTGELFF. The CDR3 nucleotides are TGTGCCAGCAGCTACGGGACTACGAACACCGGGGAGCTGTTTTTT.

The chain joins TRBV18 to TRBJ1-2, with D possibly matching TRBD1 (5 bases). The V and J ends lost 3 bases and 8 bases respectively, with 13 bases between them. The CDR3 covers 13 residues. Germline V CDR1 and CDR2: KGHSH, LQKENI. The CDR3 protein is CASSPGRDRGYTF. CDR3 sequence (DNA): TGTGCCAGCTCACCGGGCCGGGACCGAGGCTACACCTTC.

This clone was counted a single time. The chain combines TRBV5-1 with TRBJ1-1; D ambiguous. The CDR3 covers 14 residues. The germline gives CDR1 SGHRS, CDR2 YFSETQ. The V and J ends lost 4 bases and 4 bases respectively, with 14 bases between them. Written as DNA, the CDR3 is TGCGCCAGCAGCCAGAGGGTGGGCGGCACTGAAGCTTTCTTT. Translated: CASSQRVGGTEAFF.

This clone is a singleton in its sample. CDR3 DNA: TGTGCCAGCAGCGTAGAGTCCGGGGCGGAGACCCAGTACTTC. Translation: CASSVESGAETQYF. The gene calls are TRBV9 and TRBJ2-5; tentatively, D is TRBD1 or TRBD2 (5 bases each). From germline, CDR1 is SGDLS and CDR2 YYNGEE. The CDR3 contains 14 residues. Trimming took off 0 bases at V and 5 bases at J, with 11 bases between the two ends. Looking up the rest from reference TRBV9 and TRBJ2-5 gives the full variable domain: DSGVTQTPKHLITATGQRVTLRCSPRSGDLSVYWYQQSLDQGLQFLIQYYNGEERAKGNILERFSAQQFPDLHSELNLSSLELGDSALYFCASSVESGAETQYFGPGTRLLVL.

J is TRBJ1-4 and V is TRBV5-1, with TRBD1 as a possible D gene (6 bases). Trimming took off 7 bases at V and 10 bases at J, with 23 bases between the two ends. Germline V gene lookup returns CDR1 SGHRS and CDR2 YFSETQ. The CDR3 loop spans 15 amino acids. This chain's CDR3 is CASSFDWDMPGKLFF. The CDR3 DNA follows: TGCGCCAGCTCCTTCGACTGGGACATGCCAGGAAAACTGTTTTTT. The full variable domain, its missing parts supplied by reference TRBV5-1 and TRBJ1-4, is KAGVTQTPRYLIKTRGQQVTLSCSPISGHRSVSWYQQTPGQGLQFLFEYFSETQRNKGNFPGRFSGRQFSNSRSEMNVSTLELGDSALYLCASSFDWDMPGKLFFGSGTQLSVL.

The CDR3 reads CASSLKLAGDKGNQPQHF. CDR3 DNA sequence: TGTGCCAGCAGCTTAAAGTTAGCGGGGGATAAGGGCAATCAGCCCCAGCATTTT. The chain combines TRBV7-9 with TRBJ1-5, with D possibly being TRBD1 (5 bases). The CDR3 has 18 residues. CDR1 and CDR2 from the germline V gene are SEHNR and FQNEAQ (reference sequence). With 2 bases removed from V and 2 bases from J, the gap between germline ends came to 19 bases.

V usage is TRBV7-6 and J usage is TRBJ2-7; 10 positions agree with TRBD2. The germline V gene encodes CDR1 SGHVS and CDR2 FNYEAQ. This CDR3 is built from 18 residues. The V and J ends lost 0 bases and 5 bases, in that order; junction bases with no gene match: 13. CDR3 sequence (DNA): TGTGCCAGCAGCTTAGCCCCCCCACTTAGCGGGAGGAGCCACGAGCAGTACTTC. Translating it yields CASSLAPPLSGRSHEQYF.

The rearrangement uses TRBV5-4 and TRBJ2-2; 7 bases agree with TRBD1. Germline-derived CDR1 and CDR2 are SGHNT and YYREEE (reference sequence). With V trimmed by 5 bases and J by 3 bases, 7 bases remained unmatched. This CDR3 region has 15 residues. The CDR3 sequence is CASRDGDSHTGELFF. Here the CDR3 DNA reads TGTGCCAGCAGGGATGGGGACAGCCACACCGGGGAGCTGTTTTTT.

This chain joins TRBV6-5 and TRBJ2-7; TRBD2 matches at 9 bases. The CDR3 covers 13 residues. Germline V gives CDR1 MNHEY, CDR2 SVGAGI. Trimming took 7 bases from V and 2 from J; bases not matched to a gene: 3. The chain's CDR3 is CASTPSGTYEQYF. The CDR3 nucleotides read TGTGCCAGCACCCCTAGCGGGACCTACGAGCAGTACTTC.

The J gene is TRBJ2-7, the V gene TRBV5-4, with D perhaps matching TRBD1 or TRBD2 (6 bases each). In germline, CDR1 is SGHNT, CDR2 YYREEE (reference sequence). Trimming removed 0 bases at V and 13 bases at J, with 17 bases between. CDR3 length equals 13 residues. The CDR3 DNA reads as TGTGCCAGCAGCTTGGAAGGGGGGAGGTCGCCTTACTTC. Encoded protein: CASSLEGGRSPYF.

The rearrangement joins TRBV27 to TRBJ2-2; 10 positions agree with TRBD2. Germline V gives CDR1 MNHEY, CDR2 SMNVEV (reference sequence). The CDR3 runs to 16 residues. After removal of 7 bases from V and 6 bases from J, the junction contained 11 bases not matched to a gene. CDR3 nucleotide sequence: TGTGCCAGCACCACTGGCCTAGCGGGAGTCGCCGGGGAGCTGTTTTTT. Its translation: CASTTGLAGVAGELFF.

This chain's CDR3 is CASSRDSVNEKLFF. The CDR3 DNA is TGTGCCAGTTCCAGGGACAGTGTGAATGAAAAACTGTTTTTT. The rearrangement links TRBV18 to TRBJ1-4; 7 bases match TRBD1. The CDR3 length is 14 residues. V lost 9 bases and J lost 5; bases outside the gene matches: 9. Germline assignment: CDR1 KGHSH and CDR2 LQKENI.

The rearrangement joins TRBV5-1 to TRBJ2-7; D might be TRBD1 (6 bases). Trimming left V 4 bases short and J 3 bases short, with 17 bases between. CDR3 length equals 15 residues. Per the germline V gene, CDR1 is SGHRS and CDR2 is YFSETQ. Here the CDR3 reads CASSPGATTVYEQYF. For the CDR3, the DNA is TGCGCCAGCAGCCCAGGGGCTACGACGGTCTACGAGCAGTACTTC.

The V gene is TRBV5-1, the J gene TRBJ2-1; D might be TRBD1 (6 bases). V shed 4 bases and J shed 0 bases, with 11 bases lying between them. Germline CDR1 SGHRS, CDR2 YFSETQ. This CDR3 is 15 amino acids long. DNA of the CDR3: TGCGCCAGCAGCCCCCTAGGGGGCTCCTACAATGAGCAGTTCTTC. This gives the protein CASSPLGGSYNEQFF.

This clone is a singleton in its sample. The identical CDR3 is also encoded by other nucleotide sequences in the sample. This rearrangement joins TRBV5-1 to TRBJ2-2; D is unresolved. Per the germline V gene, CDR1 is SGHRS and CDR2 is YFSETQ. Trimming left V 1 base short and J 5 bases short, with 9 bases between. The CDR3 contains 14 residues. CDR3 bases: TGCGCCAGCAGCTTGTCACGGGTTACCGGGGAGCTGTTTTTT. Translated: CASSLSRVTGELFF. The variable domain in full, with the rest retrieved from reference TRBV5-1 and TRBJ2-2, is KAGVTQTPRYLIKTRGQQVTLSCSPISGHRSVSWYQQTPGQGLQFLFEYFSETQRNKGNFPGRFSGRQFSNSRSEMNVSTLELGDSALYLCASSLSRVTGELFFGEGSRLTVL.

The chain has TRBV21-1 and TRBJ2-7; the table assigns TRBD1, which was not confirmed against the DNA. TRBV21-1 is tagged as a pseudogene. The CDR3 is 13 amino acids. The CDR3 DNA is TGTGCCAGCAGCAAGGGGGCCTGCTACGAGCAGTACTTC. It yields the protein CASSKGACYEQYF.

The rearrangement uses TRBV10-3 and TRBJ2-3; 7 positions match TRBD2. The CDR3 consists of 17 residues. CDR1 and CDR2 (germline): ENHRY, SYGVKD. After removal of 8 bases from V and 6 bases from J, the junction contained 20 bases not matched to a gene. This CDR3 reads CAISRGGLVIEADTQYF. DNA for the CDR3: TGTGCCATCTCGCGGGGAGGACTAGTAATTGAGGCGGATACGCAGTATTTT.

This chain uses TRBV11-3 with TRBJ2-6; 8 bases match TRBD1. Trimming took 1 base from V and 4 from J; bases not matched to a gene: 6. Germline assignment: CDR1 SGHNT and CDR2 YENEEA. This CDR3 is 17 amino acids long. Here the CDR3 reads CASSLGQGTRGANVLTF. The CDR3 DNA follows: TGTGCCAGCAGCTTAGGACAGGGGACGAGAGGGGCCAACGTCCTGACTTTC.

The chain joins TRBV9 to TRBJ2-7; 8 bases align to TRBD1. With V trimmed by 3 bases and J by 2 bases, 7 bases remained unmatched. The CDR3 consists of 15 residues. Germline CDR1 and CDR2: SGDLS and YYNGEE. CDR3 nucleotides: TGTGCCAGCAGCGCTAGACAGGGGCAACCCTACGAGCAGTACTTC. Amino acid sequence: CASSARQGQPYEQYF.

This chain joins TRBV27 and TRBJ2-7; a possible D gene is TRBD2 (6 bases). The CDR3 runs to 14 residues. The ends were cut back, 11 bases at V and 0 bases at J, with 17 bases in the middle. From germline, CDR1 is MNHEY and CDR2 SMNVEV (reference sequence). The CDR3 bases are TGTGCCTTCCGGGCTGCGGGGAGCTCCTACGAGCAGTACTTC. Amino acid sequence: CAFRAAGSSYEQYF.

The chain has TRBV5-1 and TRBJ1-3; 7 nucleotides line up with TRBD1. The CDR3 has 18 amino acids. V was clipped by 4 bases and J by 0 bases; unmatched bases: 13. CDR1 and CDR2 from the germline V gene are SGHRS and YFSETQ. The CDR3 spells CASSPQPISGGSGNTIYF. The CDR3 region has the DNA TGCGCCAGCAGCCCGCAGCCTATTTCAGGGGGCTCTGGAAACACCATATATTTT.